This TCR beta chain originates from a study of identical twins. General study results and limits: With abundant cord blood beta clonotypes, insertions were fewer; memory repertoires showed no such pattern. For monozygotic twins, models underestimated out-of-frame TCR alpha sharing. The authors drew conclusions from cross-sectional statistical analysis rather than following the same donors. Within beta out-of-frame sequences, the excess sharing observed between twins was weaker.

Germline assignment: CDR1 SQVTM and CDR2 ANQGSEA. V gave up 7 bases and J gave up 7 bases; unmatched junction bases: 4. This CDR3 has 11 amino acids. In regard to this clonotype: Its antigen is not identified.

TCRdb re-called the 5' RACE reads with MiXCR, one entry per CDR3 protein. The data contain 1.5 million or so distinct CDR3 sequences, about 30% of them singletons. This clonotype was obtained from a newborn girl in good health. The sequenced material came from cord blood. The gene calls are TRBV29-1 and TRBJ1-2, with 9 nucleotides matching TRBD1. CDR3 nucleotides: TGCAGCGCCTTGGGACAGGGTGGCTACACCTTC. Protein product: CSALGQGGYTF.